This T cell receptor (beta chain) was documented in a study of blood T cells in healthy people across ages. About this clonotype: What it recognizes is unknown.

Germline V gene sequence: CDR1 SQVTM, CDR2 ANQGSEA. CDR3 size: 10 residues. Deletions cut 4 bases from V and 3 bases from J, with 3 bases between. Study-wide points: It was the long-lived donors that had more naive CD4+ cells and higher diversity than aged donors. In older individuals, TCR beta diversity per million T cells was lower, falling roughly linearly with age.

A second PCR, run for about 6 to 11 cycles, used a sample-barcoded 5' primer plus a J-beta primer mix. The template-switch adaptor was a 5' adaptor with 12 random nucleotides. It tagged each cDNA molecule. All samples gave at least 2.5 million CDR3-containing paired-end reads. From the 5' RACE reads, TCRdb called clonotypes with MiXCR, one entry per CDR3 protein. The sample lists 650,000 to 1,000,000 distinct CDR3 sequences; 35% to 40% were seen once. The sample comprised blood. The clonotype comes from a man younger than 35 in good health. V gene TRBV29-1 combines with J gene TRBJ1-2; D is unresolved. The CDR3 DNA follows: TGCAGCGTTGGACACTATGGCTACACCTTC. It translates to CSVGHYGYTF.